This entry lists 20 T cell receptor beta chains sequenced from one sample in a study of blood T cell repertoires in COVID-19. The table came from immunoSEQ multiplex PCR; TCRdb's copy has only in-frame clones and leaves some out. The table has roughly 100,000 clones, around four fifths seen once. The sequenced sample consisted of peripheral blood. Receptor source: a middle-aged man with active or convalescent COVID-19.

The rearrangement links TRBV19 to TRBJ1-3; possibly TRBD1 for D (5 bases). CDR1 is LNHDA, CDR2 SQIVND, per germline (reference sequence). Trimming stripped 5 bases from V and 2 bases from J, with 16 bases between. This CDR3 spans 16 amino acids. The CDR3 DNA follows: TGTGCCAGTAGTCTCCGGGACCGCGGGGCTGGAAACACCATATATTTT. Protein sequence: CASSLRDRGAGNTIYF.

V usage is TRBV5-1 and J usage is TRBJ2-5, with 7 bases lining up with TRBD2. This CDR3 region has 15 residues. Germline assignment: CDR1 SGHRS and CDR2 YFSETQ. Unmatched junction bases numbered 8, after V lost 4 bases and J lost 2 bases. The CDR3 loop reads CASSGNSGRQETQYF. CDR3 in DNA: TGCGCCAGCAGCGGAAATAGCGGGCGACAAGAGACCCAGTACTTC.

V is TRBV20-1 and J is TRBJ2-1; TRBD2 matches at 12 bases. The V gene's germline CDR1 is DFQATT and CDR2 SNEGSKA (reference sequence). The ends lost 4 bases at V and 8 bases at J; junction bases unmatched: 9. This CDR3 has 15 amino acids. Written as DNA, the CDR3 is TGCAGTGCTACTGATTCTAGCGGGGGGGCGGATGAGCAGTTCTTC. It is translated as CSATDSSGGADEQFF.

The chain links TRBV18 to TRBJ1-2; 9 bases line up with TRBD1. The CDR3 loop spans 15 amino acids. The V and J ends lost 2 bases and 4 bases, in that order; junction bases with no gene match: 5. CDR1 is KGHSH and CDR2 is LQKENI in the germline V gene. CDR3 bases: TGTGCCAGCTCACCAGTGGGACAGGGAGGCTATGGCTACACCTTC. Translation gives CASSPVGQGGYGYTF.

This clone came up a few times. The chain links TRBV4-3 to TRBJ2-5, with D unresolved. Trimming cost V 0 bases and J 5 bases, with 16 bases left between them. CDR3 length: 16 amino acids. CDR1 is LGHNA, CDR2 YSLEER, per germline. The CDR3 sequence is CASSQDQPDAAETQYF. For the CDR3, the DNA is TGCGCCAGCAGCCAAGATCAACCCGACGCAGCGGAGACCCAGTACTTC.

V gene TRBV4-1 combines with J gene TRBJ2-1; the D is unclear. Germline lookup yields CDR1 MGHRA and CDR2 YSYEKL. CDR3 size: 16 residues. V lost 2 bases and J 0 bases, leaving 11 bases between the germline ends. The CDR3 coding sequence is TGCGCCAGCAGCCAATTAGACATCTTCTCCTACAATGAGCAGTTCTTC. Amino acid sequence: CASSQLDIFSYNEQFF.

The rearrangement uses TRBV6-2 or TRBV6-3 and TRBJ1-5; no clear D gene. V was trimmed by 2 bases and J by 2 bases, leaving 7 bases between them. Germline V gene lookup returns CDR1 MNHEY and CDR2 SVGEGT. The CDR3 length is 14 residues. The CDR3 DNA reads TGTGCCAGCAGTTACCTGTCCCGCAATCAGCCCCAGCATTTT. It codes for CASSYLSRNQPQHF.

V gene TRBV11-3 combines with J gene TRBJ2-2; TRBD2 might be the D (5 bases). From germline, CDR1 is SGHNT and CDR2 YENEEA. V lost 4 bases and J 5 bases, leaving 17 bases between the germline ends. There are 16 residues in the CDR3. The CDR3 nucleotides read TGTGCCAGCAGCTACCTCGAGGCGGGCGGTACCGGGGAGCTGTTTTTT. The encoded protein is CASSYLEAGGTGELFF.

The chain recombines TRBV6-5 with TRBJ1-3; D remains unclear. The V gene lost 6 bases and the J gene lost 3 bases, with 12 bases spanning the gap. The CDR3 contains 14 residues. Germline V gene lookup returns CDR1 MNHEY and CDR2 SVGAGI. CDR3 coding DNA: TGTGCCAGCAGCGCGTCGGGTGATGGAAACACCATATATTTT. It is translated as CASSASGDGNTIYF.

The chain has TRBV15 and TRBJ1-6, with D tentatively TRBD1 (5 bases). Germline lookup yields CDR1 LNHNV and CDR2 YYDKDF (reference sequence). Trimming shortened V by 0 bases and J by 9 bases, and 12 bases separated the two germline ends. This CDR3 comprises 15 residues. The CDR3 coding sequence is TGTGCCACCAGCAGAGATACGGGGGGGGGTTCACCCCTCCACTTT. The encoded protein is CATSRDTGGGSPLHF.

The chain recombines TRBV6-5 with TRBJ2-7, with TRBD1 matching over 7 bases. The CDR3 is 14 residues long. Germline assignment: CDR1 MNHEY and CDR2 SVGAGI. Unmatched junction bases numbered 9, after V lost 7 bases and J lost 3 bases. As DNA, the CDR3 is TGTGCCAGCATCAAGGTAGGGGGCTTCTACGAGCAGTACTTC. Residues: CASIKVGGFYEQYF.

The chain has TRBV3-1 (or the pseudogene TRBV3-2) and TRBJ2-1; tentatively, D is TRBD2 (6 bases). The ends were cut back, 2 bases at V and 4 bases at J, with 12 bases in the middle. The CDR3 consists of 15 residues. From germline, CDR1 is LGHDT and CDR2 YNNKEL (reference sequence). CDR3 sequence (DNA): TGTGCCAGCAGCCAATGGGCGGCGGGGTACAATGAGCAGTTCTTC. Translating it yields CASSQWAAGYNEQFF.

The V call is TRBV7-2, the J call TRBJ1-2, with unresolved D. Trimming removed 5 bases from V and 1 base from J, with 5 bases in between. CDR1 is SGHTA and CDR2 is FQGNSA in the germline V gene. The CDR3 is 12 amino acids. The CDR3 DNA reads TGTGCCAGCAGCCCCTTTAACTATGGCTACACCTTC. This translates into CASSPFNYGYTF.

This clone showed up just once. The chain couples TRBV12-3 or TRBV12-4 to TRBJ1-2; D ambiguous. V lost 3 bases, J lost 8 bases, and 13 bases lay in between. This CDR3 has 13 amino acids. DNA for the CDR3: TGTGCCAGCAGTTTGGAACTTCGCGGGGGCTACACCTTC. It specifies CASSLELRGGYTF.

The V and J genes are TRBV3-1 (or the pseudogene TRBV3-2) and TRBJ2-2; 12 bases are a match to TRBD2. The J segment lost 6 bases and the V segment lost 7 bases, leaving 6 bases of the junction unmatched. The CDR3 has 15 residues. CDR1 LGHDT and CDR2 YNNKEL come from the germline V gene (reference sequence). The CDR3 DNA sequence: TGTGCCAGCAACACACTAGCGGGGGGTGCCGGGGAGCTGTTTTTT. Translation: CASNTLAGGAGELFF.

The table lists this clone with a count of one. The chain carries TRBV2 and TRBJ2-2, with 7 bases lining up with TRBD2. CDR1 and CDR2 (germline): SNHLY, FYNNEI. There are 14 residues in the CDR3. V lost 4 bases and J lost 2; bases outside the gene matches: 1. CDR3 nucleotide sequence: TGTGCCAGCAGTGGGGGACTAAACACCGGGGAGCTGTTTTTT. It encodes CASSGGLNTGELFF.

This sequence joins TRBV10-3 and TRBJ1-6; unclear D gene. CDR3 size: 15 residues. The germline V and J ends were trimmed by 2 bases and 4 bases, with 9 bases remaining between them. Germline V CDR1 and CDR2: ENHRY, SYGVKD. CDR3 residues: CAISESETYNSPLHF. For the CDR3, the DNA is TGTGCCATCAGTGAGAGTGAAACTTATAATTCACCCCTCCACTTT.

The chain joins TRBV7-9 to TRBJ1-6; 8 bases line up with TRBD1. V gave up 5 bases and J gave up 7 bases; unmatched junction bases: 4. This CDR3 comprises 14 residues. The V gene's germline CDR1 is SEHNR and CDR2 FQNEAQ (reference sequence). The CDR3 DNA follows: TGTGCCAGCAGCCCCGGACAGGGAAATTCACCCCTCCACTTT. Translation gives CASSPGQGNSPLHF.

V and J are TRBV19 and TRBJ1-4; D is perhaps TRBD1 (5 bases). CDR1 and CDR2 (germline): LNHDA, SQIVND (reference sequence). This CDR3 spans 14 amino acids. V was pared by 7 bases and J by 5 bases, with 14 bases between. DNA for the CDR3: TGTGCCAGTAAATTGGGAAAGGGGAATGAAAAACTGTTTTTT. Protein: CASKLGKGNEKLFF.

The V call is TRBV3-1 (or the pseudogene TRBV3-2), the J call TRBJ1-6, with TRBD1 matching 7 bases. CDR1 and CDR2 (germline): LGHDT, YNNKEL (reference sequence). CDR3 size: 14 residues. Trimming took 5 bases from V and 7 from J; bases not matched to a gene: 5. In DNA, the CDR3 is TGTGCCAGCAGCGACGTACAGGGGAATTCACCCCTCCACTTT. It codes for CASSDVQGNSPLHF.